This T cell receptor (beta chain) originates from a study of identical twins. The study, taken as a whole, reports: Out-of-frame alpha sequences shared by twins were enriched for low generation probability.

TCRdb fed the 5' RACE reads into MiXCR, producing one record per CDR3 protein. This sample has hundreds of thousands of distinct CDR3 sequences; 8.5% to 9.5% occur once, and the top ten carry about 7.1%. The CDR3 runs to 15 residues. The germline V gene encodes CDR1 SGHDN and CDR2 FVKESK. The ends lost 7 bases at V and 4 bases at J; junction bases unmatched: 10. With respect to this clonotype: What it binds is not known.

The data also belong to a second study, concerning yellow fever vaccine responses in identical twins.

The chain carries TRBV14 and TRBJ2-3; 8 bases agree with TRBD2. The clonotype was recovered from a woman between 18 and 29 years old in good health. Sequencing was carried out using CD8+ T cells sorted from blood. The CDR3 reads CASTQAGVSADTQYF. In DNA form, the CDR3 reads TGTGCCAGCACTCAAGCGGGAGTCAGCGCAGATACGCAGTATTTT.